The 20 T cell receptor beta chains reported below all come from one sample, sequenced in a study of blood T cell repertoires in COVID-19. The protocol was immunoSEQ multiplex PCR, while the TCRdb copy is restricted to in-frame clones and leaves out a portion. The sample contains hundreds of thousands of clones, around 82% of which appear only once. Sequencing input: peripheral blood. These receptors were obtained from a woman over 75 with acute or convalescent COVID-19.

This clone was detected only a few times. This chain connects TRBV6-5 to TRBJ1-5; D might be TRBD1 (5 bases). CDR1 MNHEY and CDR2 SVGAGI come from the germline V gene. V gave up 2 bases and J gave up 1 base, with 9 bases separating them. The CDR3 runs to 15 residues. In nucleotides, the CDR3 is TGTGCCAGCAGTTACCGACCAGGGAGCAATCAGCCCCAGCATTTT. Amino acid sequence: CASSYRPGSNQPQHF.

V and J are TRBV10-3 and TRBJ2-7, with D possibly being TRBD1 (5 bases). CDR3 length: 13 amino acids. CDR1 and CDR2 from the germline V gene are ENHRY and SYGVKD. V was cut by 4 bases and J by 3 bases, with 10 bases left in between. The CDR3 reads CAISVRQSYEQYF. In DNA, the CDR3 is TGTGCCATCAGTGTTCGACAGAGCTACGAGCAGTACTTC.

The rearrangement joins TRBV10-3 to TRBJ1-6; D might be TRBD1 (6 bases). Between the trimmed V and J ends, which lost 4 bases and 10 bases, there was a span of 11 bases. The CDR3 is made up of 13 amino acids. Germline CDR1 ENHRY, CDR2 SYGVKD. This CDR3 reads CAISAGEGSPLHF. CDR3 coding DNA: TGTGCCATCAGTGCAGGGGAAGGCTCACCCCTCCACTTT.

V and J are TRBV7-8 and TRBJ1-4; no reliable D call. This CDR3 has 13 amino acids. CDR1 and CDR2 from the germline V gene are SGHVS and FQNEAQ. V gave up 3 bases and J gave up 8 bases, with 10 bases separating them. CDR3 coding DNA: TGTGCCAGCAGCTTCTCAGCCGGGGAAAAACTGTTTTTT. This encodes CASSFSAGEKLFF.

CDR3 sequence: CASSPGQAVGNTIYF. The DNA of the CDR3 is TGTGCCAGCAGCCCGGGACAGGCGGTTGGAAACACCATATATTTT. V usage is TRBV6-2 or TRBV6-3 and J usage is TRBJ1-3; 8 bases are shared with TRBD1. CDR1 is MNHEY, CDR2 SVGEGT, per germline. V lost 6 bases, J lost 3 bases, and 7 bases stayed unmatched. The CDR3 is 15 amino acids.

V usage is TRBV5-1 and J usage is TRBJ1-2; TRBD1 is a possible D gene (5 bases). CDR3 length: 13 amino acids. Trimming stripped 7 bases from V and 4 bases from J, with 14 bases between. Germline V gene data show CDR1 as SGHRS and CDR2 as YFSETQ. CDR3 sequence: CASARGSGYGYTF. The CDR3 bases are TGCGCCAGCGCAAGGGGCTCAGGCTATGGCTACACCTTC.

This clone was counted a single time. V gene TRBV7-9 combines with J gene TRBJ2-5; TRBD2 matches at 15 bases. V gave up 2 bases and J gave up 5 bases; unmatched junction bases: 6. CDR3 length: 17 residues. In germline, CDR1 is SEHNR, CDR2 FQNEAQ (reference sequence). CDR3 bases: TGTGCCAGCAGCTTATGGACTAGCGGGGGGGCCTCCGAGACCCAGTACTTC. Its protein is CASSLWTSGGASETQYF.

This chain connects TRBV7-2 to TRBJ1-2; D is uncertain. The CDR3 covers 12 residues. The V gene's germline CDR1 is SGHTA and CDR2 FQGNSA. The ends were cut back, 3 bases at V and 3 bases at J, with 5 bases in the middle. The CDR3 DNA follows: TGTGCCAGCAGCTTCCCCGACTATGGCTACACCTTC. Amino acids: CASSFPDYGYTF.

The V call is TRBV9, the J call TRBJ2-1; D perhaps matches TRBD2 (7 bases). Germline-derived CDR1 and CDR2 are SGDLS and YYNGEE. The CDR3 has 20 amino acids. Trimming took off 4 bases at V and 4 bases at J, with 30 bases between the two ends. In DNA, the CDR3 is TGTGCCAGCAGCACTCCCCATGGGGGGGCCTTAACCGCTGAGTACAATGAGCAGTTCTTC. Protein product: CASSTPHGGALTAEYNEQFF.

CDR3 loop: CASSWTGDHGYTF. The CDR3 DNA reads TGTGCCAGCAGTTGGACAGGGGACCATGGCTACACCTTC. The rearrangement uses TRBV28 and TRBJ1-2; 9 bases align to TRBD1. Germline V gene sequence: CDR1 MDHEN, CDR2 SYDVKM. The CDR3 totals 13 residues. J was trimmed by 6 bases and V by 4 bases; bases with no gene match: 3.

The gene calls are TRBV9 and TRBJ1-1; 8 bases align to TRBD1. V was pared by 3 bases and J by 5 bases, with 12 bases of the junction left unmatched. The CDR3 runs to 16 residues. CDR1 SGDLS and CDR2 YYNGEE come from the germline V gene. The CDR3: CASSASPRTGWTEAFF. The CDR3, as DNA: TGTGCCAGCAGCGCCAGCCCCAGGACAGGGTGGACTGAAGCTTTCTTT.

The table lists this clone with a few counts. This chain links TRBV3-1 (or the pseudogene TRBV3-2) with TRBJ2-5, with 9 nucleotides matching TRBD2. The trim removed 4 bases at V and 5 bases at J, leaving 2 bases unmatched. This CDR3 is built from 13 residues. Germline CDR1 and CDR2: LGHDT and YNNKEL (reference sequence). The DNA for the CDR3 is TGTGCCAGCAGCCGCGGACTAGCGGAGACCCAGTACTTC. Residues: CASSRGLAETQYF.

This chain joins TRBV9 and TRBJ1-2, with 9 positions matching TRBD1. Germline trimming cut 4 bases from V and 0 bases from J; bases unmatched to any gene: 16. The CDR3 spans 19 residues. Germline-derived CDR1 and CDR2 are SGDLS and YYNGEE. This chain's CDR3 is CASSPRWGQGLASNYGYTF. The DNA for the CDR3 is TGTGCCAGCAGCCCCCGTTGGGGACAGGGTCTTGCGTCTAACTATGGCTACACCTTC.

This rearrangement joins TRBV6-5 to TRBJ1-1; D gene uncertain. From germline, CDR1 is MNHEY and CDR2 SVGAGI. Trimming cost V 6 bases and J 0 bases, with 11 bases left between them. The CDR3 consists of 14 residues. CDR3 bases: TGTGCCAGCAGATCCGACGGGGTGAACACTGAAGCTTTCTTT. It codes for CASRSDGVNTEAFF.

This clone showed up just once. V gene TRBV27 combines with J gene TRBJ1-3; TRBD1 might be the D (5 bases). Trimming stripped 1 base from V and 4 bases from J, with 11 bases between. Germline V CDR1 and CDR2: MNHEY, SMNVEV (reference sequence). The CDR3 extends over 15 amino acids. The CDR3 nucleotides read TGTGCCAGCAGTTTATATGCAGGGTTAGGAAACACCATATATTTT. Its translation is CASSLYAGLGNTIYF.

This chain connects TRBV5-4 to TRBJ1-4, with 8 bases identical to TRBD1. Germline CDR1 SGHNT, CDR2 YYREEE (reference sequence). The CDR3 consists of 17 residues. V dropped 4 bases and J dropped 6; count of bases not matched to a gene: 14. The CDR3, as DNA: TGTGCCAGCAGCCCCGGCACAGGGGGTACGTTGGATGAAAAACTGTTTTTT. Translation gives CASSPGTGGTLDEKLFF.

This sequence joins TRBV4-3 and TRBJ1-1; 7 positions agree with TRBD1. Germline CDR1 is LGHNA and CDR2 is YSLEER. There are 14 residues in the CDR3. After removal of 5 bases from V and 5 bases from J, the junction contained 8 bases not matched to a gene. The CDR3 region has the DNA TGCGCCAGCAGCTACTCTAGACAGGGAACTGAAGCTTTCTTT. It encodes CASSYSRQGTEAFF.

CDR3: CASNPGTTNTGELFF. CDR3 nucleotide sequence: TGTGCCAGCAACCCCGGGACAACGAACACCGGGGAGCTGTTTTTT. The chain links TRBV7-9 to TRBJ2-2; a possible D gene is TRBD1 (6 bases). The CDR3 has 15 amino acids. CDR1 and CDR2 from the germline V gene are SEHNR and FQNEAQ (reference sequence). V was cut by 7 bases and J by 0 bases, with 12 bases left in between.

This chain connects TRBV6-6 to TRBJ1-1, with 9 bases aligning to TRBD1. The CDR3 is made up of 15 amino acids. Germline CDR1 MNHNY, CDR2 SVGAGI (reference sequence). V lost 6 bases to trimming and J lost 4 bases; unmatched junction nucleotides: 9. CDR3 loop: CASRRDRGGGTEAFF. As DNA, the CDR3 is TGTGCCAGCAGGCGAGACAGGGGGGGTGGCACTGAAGCTTTCTTT.

The V call is TRBV19, the J call TRBJ1-2; 12 bases map to TRBD1. Trimming cost V 6 bases and J 3 bases; bases outside gene matches: 5. Germline CDR1 reads LNHDA; CDR2 reads SQIVND (reference sequence). This CDR3 is built from 15 residues. The CDR3, as DNA: TGTGCCAGTAGCCGGGACAGGGGGCAAGACTATGGCTACACCTTC. Translated, it gives CASSRDRGQDYGYTF.